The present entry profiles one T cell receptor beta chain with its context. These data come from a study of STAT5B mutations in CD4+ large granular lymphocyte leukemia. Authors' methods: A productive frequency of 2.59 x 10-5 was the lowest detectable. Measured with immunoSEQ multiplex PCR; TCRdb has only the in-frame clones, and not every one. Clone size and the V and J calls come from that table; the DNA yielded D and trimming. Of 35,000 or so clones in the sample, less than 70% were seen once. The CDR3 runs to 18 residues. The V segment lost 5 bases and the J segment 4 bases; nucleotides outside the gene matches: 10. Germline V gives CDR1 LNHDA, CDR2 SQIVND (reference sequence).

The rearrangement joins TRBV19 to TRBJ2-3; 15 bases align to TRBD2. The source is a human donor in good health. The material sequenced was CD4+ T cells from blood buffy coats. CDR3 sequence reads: CASSLRGLAGGESDTQYF. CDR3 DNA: TGTGCCAGTAGTCTCCGAGGACTAGCGGGGGGGGAATCAGATACGCAGTATTTT.